The entry that follows covers one TCR beta chain sequence. Some clones are missing from TCRdb's copy, which holds only in-frame ones; the method was immunoSEQ multiplex PCR. The repertoire has around 140,000 clones, 80% to 90% of them found once; the top ten carry approximately 4.3%. This record belongs to a study of blood T cell repertoires in COVID-19. With 1 base clipped from V and 4 bases from J, the junction kept 5 bases outside the gene matches. Germline lookup yields CDR1 MGHRA and CDR2 YSYEKL. This CDR3 region has 16 residues. This TCR derives from a man aged 45-60 years who had recovered from COVID-19. The J gene is TRBJ2-2, the V gene TRBV4-1, with TRBD2 identical over 8 bases. The sequencing input was PBMCs or T cells enriched from blood (not recorded which). For the CDR3, the DNA is TGCGCCAGCAGCCAAGGGGGACTAGGAATCACCGGGGAGCTGTTTTTT. It yields the protein CASSQGGLGITGELFF.